These 25 T cell receptor beta chains came from one sample sequenced in a study of long-term antiretroviral therapy in people with HIV. The authors ran the immunoSEQ assay, v3.0, at survey level. Here immunoSEQ multiplex PCR was the method, and the copy in TCRdb shows in-frame clones only, minus some. This repertoire shows around 30,000 clones, just under 80% found once; its top ten account for approximately 8.5%. This specimen was unsorted PBMCs, taken 1.5 years before starting antiretroviral therapy. The receptors come from a man younger than 35 with HIV.

The chain has TRBV19 and TRBJ2-5, with D unclear. With 2 bases removed from V and 2 bases from J, the gap between germline ends came to 9 bases. In germline, CDR1 is LNHDA, CDR2 SQIVND (reference sequence). The CDR3 loop spans 14 amino acids. The CDR3 protein is CASSIMALQETQYF. CDR3 nucleotides: TGTGCCAGTAGTATAATGGCTCTACAAGAGACCCAGTACTTC.

This clone was seen only a few times. The rearrangement joins TRBV28 to TRBJ2-7; D is ambiguous. The germline V gene encodes CDR1 MDHEN and CDR2 SYDVKM. The ends were cut back, 3 bases at V and 0 bases at J, with 3 bases in the middle. The CDR3 has 12 residues. In DNA form, the CDR3 reads TGTGCCAGCAGTTTGAACTCCTACGAGCAGTACTTC. This translates into CASSLNSYEQYF. Full variable domain (rest looked up from reference TRBV28 and TRBJ2-7): DVKVTQSSRYLVKRTGEKVFLECVQDMDHENMFWYRQDPGLGLRLIYFSYDVKMKEKGDIPEGYSVSREKKERFSLILESASTNQTSMYLCASSLNSYEQYFGPGTRLTVT.

This clone was detected only a few times. J is TRBJ2-1 and V is TRBV9; 12 nucleotides line up with TRBD1. The length of the CDR3 is 15 residues. The germline V gene has CDR1 SGDLS and CDR2 YYNGEE. Germline trimming cut 2 bases from V and 8 bases from J; bases unmatched to any gene: 5. The CDR3 protein is CASSVSGTGGDEQFF. In nucleotides, the CDR3 is TGTGCCAGCAGCGTCTCCGGGACAGGGGGCGATGAGCAGTTCTTC.

This rearrangement joins TRBV27 to TRBJ2-2; the D gene is possibly TRBD2 (5 bases). The V end lost 3 bases, the J end lost 1 base, and 9 bases lay between the germline ends. The CDR3 runs 15 residues. Looked up from germline, CDR1 is MNHEY and CDR2 is SMNVEV (reference sequence). The CDR3 DNA reads TGTGCCAGCAGTTTGAAAGGGAGGAACACCGGGGAGCTGTTTTTT. Translated: CASSLKGRNTGELFF.

The rearrangement joins TRBV5-1 to TRBJ2-1; D uncertain. The V end was cut by 2 bases, the J end by 0 bases, with 9 bases between. Germline CDR1 SGHRS, CDR2 YFSETQ. This CDR3 spans 15 amino acids. CDR3 protein: CASSLQPSSYNEQFF. In nucleotides, the CDR3 is TGCGCCAGCAGCTTACAGCCTAGCTCCTACAATGAGCAGTTCTTC. Full variable domain (missing parts from reference TRBV5-1 and TRBJ2-1): KAGVTQTPRYLIKTRGQQVTLSCSPISGHRSVSWYQQTPGQGLQFLFEYFSETQRNKGNFPGRFSGRQFSNSRSEMNVSTLELGDSALYLCASSLQPSSYNEQFFGPGTRLTVL.

The chain has TRBV19 and TRBJ1-5, with TRBD1 as a possible D gene (5 bases). Trimming stripped 6 bases from V and 9 bases from J, with 21 bases between. The germline gives CDR1 LNHDA, CDR2 SQIVND (reference sequence). CDR3 length: 15 amino acids. This CDR3 reads CASRTGTGGNWPQHF. The CDR3 DNA follows: TGTGCCAGTAGAACCGGGACCGGTGGCAATTGGCCCCAGCATTTT.

The V call is TRBV13, the J call TRBJ1-3; tentatively, D is TRBD1 (5 bases). The V end lost 1 base, the J end lost 0 bases, and 7 bases lay between the germline ends. CDR1 PRHDT and CDR2 FYEKMQ come from the germline V gene (reference sequence). This CDR3 has 15 amino acids. The DNA for the CDR3 is TGTGCCAGCAGCTTAGAGAGGGGCTCTGGAAACACCATATATTTT. Translated, it gives CASSLERGSGNTIYF.

J is TRBJ1-2 and V is TRBV9; D is unresolved. Germline V gene lookup returns CDR1 SGDLS and CDR2 YYNGEE. Trimming took off 0 bases at V and 7 bases at J, with 10 bases between the two ends. CDR3 length equals 13 residues. Written as DNA, the CDR3 is TGTGCCAGCAGCGTAGGAGGGAGGGCTGGCTACACCTTC. Translation: CASSVGGRAGYTF.

The V and J genes are TRBV11-2 and TRBJ2-7; 7 nucleotides align to TRBD1. J gave up 0 bases and V 1 base, and 3 bases lay outside the gene matches. The germline V gene encodes CDR1 SGHAT and CDR2 FQNNGV. The CDR3 runs 15 residues. In DNA form, the CDR3 reads TGTGCCAGCAGCTTAGGTGCAGGGGGCTCCTACGAGCAGTACTTC. Its protein product is CASSLGAGGSYEQYF. Drawing the rest from reference TRBV11-2 and TRBJ2-7, the complete variable domain is EAGVAQSPRYKIIEKRQSVAFWCNPISGHATLYWYQQILGQGPKLLIQFQNNGVVDDSQLPKDRFSAERLKGVDSTLKIQPAKLEDSAVYLCASSLGAGGSYEQYFGPGTRLTVT.

The rearrangement links TRBV11-1 to TRBJ1-2, with D possibly matching TRBD1 (6 bases). Germline V gene sequence: CDR1 SGHAT, CDR2 FQDESV (reference sequence). CDR3 length equals 16 residues. V shed 5 bases and J shed 4 bases, with 20 bases lying between them. The CDR3 nucleotides are TGTGCCAGCAGCCCCCGCTGGGGCAGGGGCGTCTATGGCTACACCTTC. This codes for CASSPRWGRGVYGYTF.

The rearrangement links TRBV4-2 to TRBJ2-2, with TRBD2 matching over 7 bases. The V segment lost 3 bases and the J segment 6 bases; nucleotides outside the gene matches: 13. Germline CDR1 reads LGHNA; CDR2 reads YNFKEQ. The CDR3 covers 17 residues. CDR3 loop: CASSQNPGHRGAGELFF. The DNA of the CDR3 is TGTGCCAGCAGCCAGAACCCGGGCCATCGGGGGGCCGGGGAGCTGTTTTTT.

This chain joins TRBV15 and TRBJ2-1, with 8 bases that match TRBD2. Germline trimming cut 5 bases from V and 3 bases from J; bases unmatched to any gene: 9. The CDR3 consists of 16 residues. The germline V gene has CDR1 LNHNV and CDR2 YYDKDF (reference sequence). CDR3 nucleotide sequence: TGTGCCACCAGCGGCCAGCGGCGGGGGGACTACAATGAGCAGTTCTTC. Translating it yields CATSGQRRGDYNEQFF. The variable domain in full, with the rest retrieved from reference TRBV15 and TRBJ2-1, is DAMVIQNPRYQVTQFGKPVTLSCSQTLNHNVMYWYQQKSSQAPKLLFHYYDKDFNNEADTPDNFQSRRPNTSFCFLDIRSPGLGDTAMYLCATSGQRRGDYNEQFFGPGTRLTVL.

The genes are TRBV7-8 and TRBJ2-1; possibly TRBD1 or TRBD2 for D (5 bases each). The CDR3 is made up of 15 amino acids. Germline CDR1 and CDR2: SGHVS and FQNEAQ. The V and J ends lost 7 bases and 5 bases respectively, with 18 bases between them. CDR3 residues: CASTNQPGTHNEQFF. CDR3 in DNA: TGTGCCAGCACCAACCAGCCCGGGACCCACAATGAGCAGTTCTTC.

This clone was counted once. The rearrangement links TRBV7-9 to TRBJ1-4; 7 bases are a match to TRBD1. Germline V gene lookup returns CDR1 SEHNR and CDR2 FQNEAQ (reference sequence). V lost 4 bases, J lost 2 bases, and 4 bases stayed unmatched. The CDR3 contains 15 residues. The CDR3 is CASSSGQETNEKLFF. The DNA of the CDR3 is TGTGCCAGCAGCTCCGGACAGGAGACTAATGAAAAACTGTTTTTT.

The J gene is TRBJ1-2, the V gene TRBV7-3; D ambiguous. V was clipped by 5 bases and J by 3 bases, with 19 bases between them. Germline CDR1 is SGHTA and CDR2 is FQGTGA. CDR3 size: 16 residues. CDR3 sequence: CASSLMGMSGDYGYTF. The CDR3 nucleotides are TGTGCCAGCAGCCTTATGGGGATGAGTGGGGACTATGGCTACACCTTC.

The chain links TRBV27 to TRBJ2-7, with 11 nucleotides matching TRBD2. The CDR3 covers 15 residues. J gave up 7 bases and V 2 bases, and 7 bases lay outside the gene matches. CDR1 and CDR2 from the germline V gene are MNHEY and SMNVEV (reference sequence). Here the CDR3 DNA reads TGTGCCAGCAGTTTACTAGCGGGAGGTTCCCCAGAGCAGTACTTC. Protein: CASSLLAGGSPEQYF.

The J gene is TRBJ2-7, the V gene TRBV27; D is ambiguous. V was trimmed by 4 bases and J by 3 bases, leaving 10 bases between them. The CDR3 has 13 amino acids. The germline CDR1 and CDR2 sequences are MNHEY and SMNVEV (reference sequence). The CDR3 is CASSYNGGYEQYF. CDR3 bases: TGTGCCAGCAGTTACAACGGCGGCTACGAGCAGTACTTC.

V and J are TRBV30 and TRBJ2-7; D perhaps matches TRBD2 (5 bases). Germline CDR1 reads GTSNPN; CDR2 reads SVGIG (reference sequence). V shed 2 bases and J shed 5 bases, with 16 bases lying between them. This CDR3 spans 14 amino acids. The CDR3 region is CAWSNLDLSHEQYF. The CDR3, as DNA: TGTGCCTGGAGTAACTTGGACTTAAGCCACGAGCAGTACTTC.

The chain employs TRBV7-2 and TRBJ2-2; 7 positions agree with TRBD2. CDR3 size: 17 residues. In germline, CDR1 is SGHTA, CDR2 FQGNSA. V shed 5 bases, J shed 0 bases, and the junction held 9 bases outside the gene matches. CDR3 DNA: TGTGCCAGCAGCGCCCTCCTAGCGGTCGCGAACACCGGGGAGCTGTTTTTT. Translated: CASSALLAVANTGELFF.

This clone was recorded only once. The chain joins TRBV30 to TRBJ1-5, with TRBD1 matching 9 bases. CDR1 GTSNPN and CDR2 SVGIG come from the germline V gene (reference sequence). This CDR3 is built from 14 residues. J gave up 4 bases and V 2 bases, and 3 bases lay outside the gene matches. CDR3 in DNA: TGTGCCTGGAGTACGGGACAGGGAAATCAGCCCCAGCATTTT. It translates to CAWSTGQGNQPQHF.

J is TRBJ1-6 and V is TRBV4-1; D is undetermined. Germline V gene sequence: CDR1 MGHRA, CDR2 YSYEKL. Between the trimmed V and J ends, which lost 4 bases and 0 bases, there was a span of 10 bases. CDR3 length: 16 amino acids. This CDR3 reads CASSLYMGSYNSPLHF. CDR3 in DNA: TGCGCCAGCAGCCTCTATATGGGCTCCTATAATTCACCCCTCCACTTT.

The chain recombines TRBV9 with TRBJ1-1; D is ambiguous. CDR1 is SGDLS and CDR2 is YYNGEE in the germline V gene. Trimming shortened V by 1 base and J by 5 bases, and 15 bases separated the two germline ends. This CDR3 has 15 residues. The DNA for the CDR3 is TGTGCCAGCAGCGTAAGCAGCCGGGCGGCAACTGAAGCTTTCTTT. Encoded protein: CASSVSSRAATEAFF.

CDR3 loop: CASSLSGLAGGDEQYF. Written as DNA, the CDR3 is TGTGCCAGCAGTTTATCGGGACTAGCGGGAGGCGACGAGCAGTACTTC. The chain has TRBV27 and TRBJ2-7, with 15 bases fitting TRBD2. Unmatched junction bases numbered 2, after V lost 0 bases and J lost 5 bases. Germline V gene lookup returns CDR1 MNHEY and CDR2 SMNVEV (reference sequence). The CDR3 runs 16 residues.

This clone was found a few times. The genes are TRBV2 and TRBJ2-3; tentatively, D is TRBD1 or TRBD2 (5 bases each). Looked up from germline, CDR1 is SNHLY and CDR2 is FYNNEI. There are 15 residues in the CDR3. V lost 6 bases and J 10 bases, leaving 23 bases between the germline ends. The CDR3 DNA sequence: TGTGCCAGCAGGAAGGGATTGGTGGGACCAAACGCGCAGTATTTT. This translates into CASRKGLVGPNAQYF.

This chain uses TRBV18 with TRBJ1-1; no clear D gene. The V gene lost 3 bases and the J gene lost 2 bases, with 4 bases spanning the gap. CDR1 and CDR2 from the germline V gene are KGHSH and LQKENI. The CDR3 spans 12 residues. CDR3 DNA sequence: TGTGCCAGCTCACCCCCTAACACTGAAGCTTTCTTT. It yields the protein CASSPPNTEAFF.